The 4 T cell receptor beta chains below come from one sample, sequenced in a study of CD8+ T cells in alopecia areata (dated by TCRdb to the late 2010s). The protocol used for the library was the immunoSEQ multiplex PCR assay. To provide template for TCR sequencing, every sample had RNA extracted and reverse transcribed into cDNA. TCRdb mirrors the immuneACCESS table, restricted to in-frame sequences. Some clones are absent from its copies; in checked studies, under half trace to an unresolved V gene, and the reason for the others is unknown. The sample yields some 30,000 clones; over 60% were counted once. About 20% of the sample is taken by the ten largest. Sample: NKG2D-low CD8+ T cells sorted from blood. Reading the label with the study, this specimen's cell subset or site is: sorted CD8+ NKG2D-low blood T cells. The receptors stem from a human donor with alopecia areata.

This sequence joins TRBV4-1 and TRBJ2-7; possible D gene TRBD1, 6 bases. Trimming removed 1 base at V and 4 bases at J, with 20 bases between. The CDR3 has 17 amino acids. Per germline, CDR1 MGHRA and CDR2 YSYEKL. The CDR3 nucleotides read TGCGCCAGCAGCCAAGTCGCTTCAGGGGAAGTACTATACGAGCAGTACTTC. This sequence encodes CASSQVASGEVLYEQYF.

This sequence joins TRBV4-3 and TRBJ2-7; 10 positions agree with TRBD1. V shed 4 bases, J shed 4 bases, and the junction held 7 bases outside the gene matches. The germline V gene encodes CDR1 LGHNA and CDR2 YSLEER. The CDR3 is made up of 15 amino acids. CDR3 in amino acids: CASSPQTGGLYEQYF. In DNA form, the CDR3 reads TGCGCCAGCAGCCCCCAGACAGGGGGCTTATACGAGCAGTACTTC.

The chain links TRBV30 to TRBJ1-2, with a tentative D call TRBD1 (5 bases). V was trimmed by 2 bases and J by 5 bases, leaving 12 bases between them. Per the germline V gene, CDR1 is GTSNPN and CDR2 is SVGIG (reference sequence). CDR3 length: 13 amino acids. CDR3: CAWSPQGVYGYTF. The CDR3 DNA reads as TGTGCCTGGAGTCCCCAGGGTGTTTATGGCTACACCTTC. Looking up the rest from reference TRBV30 and TRBJ1-2 gives the full variable domain: SQTIHQWPATLVQPVGSPLSLECTVEGTSNPNLYWYRQAAGRGLQLLFYSVGIGQISSEVPQNLSASRPQDRQFILSSKKLLLSDSGFYLCAWSPQGVYGYTFGSGTRLTVV.

The chain has TRBV29-1 and TRBJ2-2; D ambiguous. This CDR3 spans 16 amino acids. V lost 3 bases, J lost 0 bases, and 14 bases lay in between. Per the germline V gene, CDR1 is SQVTM and CDR2 is ANQGSEA. CDR3 bases: TGCAGCGTTGAGTACGGCGGCAGCGCGAACACCGGGGAGCTGTTTTTT. Amino acid sequence: CSVEYGGSANTGELFF.